Each of the 4 T cell receptor beta chains below was sequenced from the same sample in a study of T cell repertoires in cytomegalovirus infection. TCRdb used MiXCR to reprocess the reads, holding one entry per CDR3 protein. The top ten clones hold approximately 19% of a sample with under 300,000 distinct CDR3 sequences, roughly a fifth of them seen once. These receptors have no identified antigens. This specimen consisted of cultured PBMCs, obtained from culture after CMV antigen stimulation. The receptors here all came from a human donor in good health (CMV status not recorded). Some clones in this sample may be carry-over from other donors' samples.

This chain links TRBV6-5 with TRBJ2-1, with TRBD2 identical over 7 bases. Germline-derived CDR1 and CDR2 are MNHEY and SVGAGI. The J segment lost 6 bases and the V segment lost 6 bases, leaving 8 bases of the junction unmatched. The CDR3 loop spans 14 amino acids. For the CDR3, the DNA is TGTGCCAGCAGACCCGGACTAGGCTCCAATGAGCAGTTCTTC. Translated, it gives CASRPGLGSNEQFF.

This clonotype was counted a few times. This chain uses TRBV4-3 with TRBJ1-2; D remains ambiguous. CDR1 LGHNA and CDR2 YSLEER come from the germline V gene. This CDR3 has 16 amino acids. V was shortened by 2 bases and J by 0 bases, with 13 bases between the two germline ends. The CDR3 DNA sequence: TGCGCCAGCAGCCAAAAACCGGCAGCCTCTAACTATGGCTACACCTTC. Its protein is CASSQKPAASNYGYTF.

The CDR3 here is CASSNGQGPREAFF. In DNA form, the CDR3 reads TGTGCCAGCAGCAATGGACAGGGGCCTCGGGAAGCTTTCTTT. The genes are TRBV12-3 or TRBV12-4 and TRBJ1-1, with 9 bases that match TRBD1. The CDR3 loop spans 14 amino acids. V shed 6 bases, J shed 8 bases, and the junction held 10 bases outside the gene matches.

This chain connects TRBV6-2 or TRBV6-3 to TRBJ2-1; 12 bases match TRBD2. Germline trimming cut 2 bases from V and 5 bases from J; bases unmatched to any gene: 7. CDR3 length: 17 residues. The V gene's germline CDR1 is MNHEY and CDR2 SVGEGT. The CDR3 is CASSYVQLAGGNNEQFF. For the CDR3, the DNA is TGTGCCAGCAGTTACGTGCAGCTAGCGGGAGGGAACAATGAGCAGTTCTTC.